A selection of T cell receptor beta chains follows, all from one sample in a study of cytomegalovirus exposure and HLA in healthy donors. Profiled with immunoSEQ multiplex PCR; TCRdb holds only in-frame clones, not every one. The sample holds about 190,000 clones. Sequenced input: PBMCs. These receptors originate from a man aged 30-40 years in good health and CMV-seronegative. The CDR3 runs from the conserved cysteine through the conserved F or W. A D gene is named only where the DNA matches it firmly.

v_call,j_call,d_call,cdr3_aa,cdr3_nt
TRBV2,TRBJ2-3,-,CASSEGGTYTDTQYF,TGTGCCAGCAGTGAAGGTGGGACTTACACAGATACGCAGTATTTT
TRBV13,TRBJ2-7,TRBD1,CASSTDRGSLGEQYF,TGTGCCAGCAGCACGGACAGGGGGTCCCTCGGCGAGCAGTACTTC
TRBV6-5,TRBJ2-3,-,CASNARARGTDTQYF,TGTGCCAGCAACGCCAGGGCAAGGGGCACAGATACGCAGTATTTT
TRBV23-1,TRBJ1-5,-,CASSQSKAQVKSNQPQHF,TGCGCCAGCAGTCAATCAAAGGCACAGGTAAAGTCCAATCAGCCCCAGCATTTT
TRBV7-2,TRBJ2-3,TRBD2,CASSAPQGASGGRDTQYF,TGTGCCAGCAGCGCACCTCAGGGGGCTAGCGGGGGGAGAGATACGCAGTATTTT
TRBV10-3,TRBJ2-3,TRBD2,CAIKGASGGDTQYF,TGTGCCATCAAGGGCGCTAGCGGGGGTGATACGCAGTATTTT
TRBV7-3,TRBJ2-5,TRBD2,CASSRGTSGSRQETQYF,TGTGCCAGCAGCCGAGGGACTAGCGGGAGTCGGCAAGAGACCCAGTACTTC
TRBV28,TRBJ2-7,TRBD1,CASSMGQSYEQYF,TGTGCCAGCAGTATGGGACAGAGCTACGAGCAGTACTTC
TRBV7-8,TRBJ2-1,TRBD2,CASSLDPGGRDEQFF,TGTGCCAGCAGCTTAGATCCGGGGGGGCGGGATGAGCAGTTCTTC
TRBV7-2,TRBJ1-1,TRBD1,CASSLVGQGNTEAFF,TGTGCCAGCAGCTTAGTGGGACAGGGGAACACTGAAGCTTTCTTT
TRBV5-1,TRBJ2-6,-,CASLPTGGANVLTF,TGCGCCAGCCTGCCCACGGGTGGGGCCAACGTCCTGACTTTC
TRBV27,TRBJ2-1,TRBD2,CASSLIAGAEGEQFF,TGTGCCAGCAGTTTAATAGCGGGGGCCGAAGGGGAGCAGTTCTTC
TRBV6-1,TRBJ2-7,TRBD2,CASSIGGTYEQYF,TGTGCCAGCAGTATCGGGGGGACCTACGAGCAGTACTTC
TRBV5-4,TRBJ2-2,TRBD1,CASSLTGGFAGELFF,TGTGCCAGCAGCCTGACAGGGGGTTTCGCCGGGGAGCTGTTTTTT
TRBV19,TRBJ1-2,TRBD1,CASSSHTTGERNYGYTF,TGTGCCAGTAGTTCCCACACTACAGGGGAACGTAACTATGGCTACACCTTC
TRBV4-1,TRBJ2-4,-,CASSQDRGTKNIQYF,TGCGCCAGCAGCCAAGATCGGGGGACGAAAAACATTCAGTACTTC
TRBV5-6,TRBJ1-3,-,CASSLGRTSGNTIYF,TGTGCCAGCAGCTTGGGCCGAACTTCTGGAAACACCATATATTTT
TRBV19,TRBJ2-7,-,CASSIVAGPNEQYF,TGTGCCAGTAGTATAGTGGCGGGCCCAAACGAGCAGTACTTC
TRBV6-5,TRBJ2-1,-,CASSPQDNEQFF,TGTGCCAGCAGTCCCCAGGACAATGAGCAGTTCTTC
TRBV29-1,TRBJ1-4,-,CSVTLRDNNEKLFF,TGCAGCGTGACGCTCCGGGACAACAATGAAAAACTGTTTTTT